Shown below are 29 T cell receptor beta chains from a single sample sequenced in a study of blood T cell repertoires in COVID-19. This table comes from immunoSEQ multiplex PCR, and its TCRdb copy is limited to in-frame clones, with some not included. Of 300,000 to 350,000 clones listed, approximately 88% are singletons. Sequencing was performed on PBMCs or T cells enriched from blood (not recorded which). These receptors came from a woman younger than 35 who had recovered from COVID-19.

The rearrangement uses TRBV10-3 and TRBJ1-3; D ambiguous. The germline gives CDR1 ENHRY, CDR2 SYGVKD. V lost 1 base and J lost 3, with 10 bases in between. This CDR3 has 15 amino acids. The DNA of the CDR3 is TGTGCCATCAGTGAGTGGCCCAGTGATGGAAACACCATATATTTT. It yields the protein CAISEWPSDGNTIYF.

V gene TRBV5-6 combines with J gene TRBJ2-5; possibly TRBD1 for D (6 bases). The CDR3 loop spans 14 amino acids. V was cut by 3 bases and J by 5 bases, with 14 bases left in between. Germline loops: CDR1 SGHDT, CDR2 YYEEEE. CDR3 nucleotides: TGTGCCAGCAGCTGGACACAGGGTCTGGAGACCCAGTACTTC. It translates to CASSWTQGLETQYF.

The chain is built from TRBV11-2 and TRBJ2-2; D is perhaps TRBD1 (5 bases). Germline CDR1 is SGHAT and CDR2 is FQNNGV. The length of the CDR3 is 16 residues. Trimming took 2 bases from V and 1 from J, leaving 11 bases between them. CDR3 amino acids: CASSLRLRENTGELFF. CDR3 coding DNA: TGTGCCAGCAGCTTACGCCTCAGGGAGAACACCGGGGAGCTGTTTTTT. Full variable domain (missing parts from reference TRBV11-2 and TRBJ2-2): EAGVAQSPRYKIIEKRQSVAFWCNPISGHATLYWYQQILGQGPKLLIQFQNNGVVDDSQLPKDRFSAERLKGVDSTLKIQPAKLEDSAVYLCASSLRLRENTGELFFGEGSRLTVL.

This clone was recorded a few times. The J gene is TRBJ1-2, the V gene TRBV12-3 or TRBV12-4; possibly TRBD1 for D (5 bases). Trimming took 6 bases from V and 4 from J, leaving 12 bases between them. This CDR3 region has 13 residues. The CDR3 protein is CASRPGRAYGYTF. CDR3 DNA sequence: TGTGCCAGCAGACCCGGCAGGGCCTATGGCTACACCTTC.

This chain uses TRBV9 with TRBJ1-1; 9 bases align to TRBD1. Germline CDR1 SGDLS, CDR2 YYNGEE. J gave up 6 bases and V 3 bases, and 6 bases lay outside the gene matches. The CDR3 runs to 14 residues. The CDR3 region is CASSAQGASAEAFF. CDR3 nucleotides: TGTGCCAGCAGCGCACAGGGGGCTTCGGCTGAAGCTTTCTTT.

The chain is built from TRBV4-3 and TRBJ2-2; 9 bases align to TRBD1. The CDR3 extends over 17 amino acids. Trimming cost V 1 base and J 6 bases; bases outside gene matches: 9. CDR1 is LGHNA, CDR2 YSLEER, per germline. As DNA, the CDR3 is TGCGCCAGCAGCCAAGGTACAGGGGGCGCGTTTCCCGGGGAGCTGTTTTTT. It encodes CASSQGTGGAFPGELFF.

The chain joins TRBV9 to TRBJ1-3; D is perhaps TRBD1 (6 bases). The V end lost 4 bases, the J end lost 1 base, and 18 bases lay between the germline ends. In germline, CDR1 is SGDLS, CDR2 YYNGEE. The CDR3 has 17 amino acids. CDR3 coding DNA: TGTGCCAGCAGCCCTACCGCACTCAGGGGTTCTGGAAACACCATATATTTT. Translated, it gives CASSPTALRGSGNTIYF.

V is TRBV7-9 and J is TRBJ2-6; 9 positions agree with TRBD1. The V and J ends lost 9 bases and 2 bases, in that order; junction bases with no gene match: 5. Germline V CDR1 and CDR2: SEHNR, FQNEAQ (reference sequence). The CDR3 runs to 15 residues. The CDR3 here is CASQDRGAGANVLTF. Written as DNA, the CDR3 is TGTGCCAGTCAGGACAGGGGAGCTGGGGCCAACGTCCTGACTTTC.

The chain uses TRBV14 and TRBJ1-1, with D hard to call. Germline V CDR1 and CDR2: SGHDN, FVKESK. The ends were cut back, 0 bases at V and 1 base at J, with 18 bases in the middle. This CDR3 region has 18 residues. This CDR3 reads CASSQDRGRWGWNTEAFF. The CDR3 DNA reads TGTGCCAGCAGCCAAGATCGGGGTAGGTGGGGATGGAACACTGAAGCTTTCTTT.

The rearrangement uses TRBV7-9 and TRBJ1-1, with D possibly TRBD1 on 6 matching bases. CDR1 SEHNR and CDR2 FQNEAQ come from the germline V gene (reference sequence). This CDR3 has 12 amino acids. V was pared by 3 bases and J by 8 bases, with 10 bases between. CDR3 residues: CASSFMDREAFF. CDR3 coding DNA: TGTGCCAGCAGCTTCATGGACAGAGAAGCTTTCTTT. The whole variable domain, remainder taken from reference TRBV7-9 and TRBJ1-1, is DTGVSQNPRHKITKRGQNVTFRCDPISEHNRLYWYRQTLGQGPEFLTYFQNEAQLEKSRLLSDRFSAERPKGSFSTLEIQRTEQGDSAMYLCASSFMDREAFFGQGTRLTVV.

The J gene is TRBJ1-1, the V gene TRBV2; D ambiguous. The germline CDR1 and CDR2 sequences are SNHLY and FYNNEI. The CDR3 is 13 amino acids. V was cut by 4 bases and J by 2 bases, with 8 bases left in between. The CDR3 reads CASSVDYNTEAFF. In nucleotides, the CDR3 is TGTGCCAGCAGTGTAGATTACAACACTGAAGCTTTCTTT.

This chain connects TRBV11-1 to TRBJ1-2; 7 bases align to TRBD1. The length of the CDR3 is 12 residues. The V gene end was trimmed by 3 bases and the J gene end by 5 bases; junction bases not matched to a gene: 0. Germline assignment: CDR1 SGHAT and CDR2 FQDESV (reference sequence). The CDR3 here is CASSLTGYGYTF. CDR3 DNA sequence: TGTGCCAGCAGCTTGACAGGGTATGGCTACACCTTC.

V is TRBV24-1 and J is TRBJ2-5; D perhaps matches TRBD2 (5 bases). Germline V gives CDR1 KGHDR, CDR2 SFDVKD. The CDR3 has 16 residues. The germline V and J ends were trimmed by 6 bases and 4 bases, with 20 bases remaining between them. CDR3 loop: CATSRSGIEYGETQYF. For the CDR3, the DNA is TGTGCCACCAGTAGATCGGGGATTGAATATGGAGAGACCCAGTACTTC.

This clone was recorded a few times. CDR3 in DNA: TGTGCCAGCAGAAGACAGGGTAGAACTGAAGCTTTCTTT. Translated, it gives CASRRQGRTEAFF. The chain combines TRBV28 with TRBJ1-1; 7 bases align to TRBD1. This CDR3 contains 13 residues. The junction had 6 bases not matched to a gene; V was cut back by 6 bases and J by 5 bases. CDR1 and CDR2 (germline): MDHEN, SYDVKM. The full variable domain, rest sourced from reference TRBV28 and TRBJ1-1, is DVKVTQSSRYLVKRTGEKVFLECVQDMDHENMFWYRQDPGLGLRLIYFSYDVKMKEKGDIPEGYSVSREKKERFSLILESASTNQTSMYLCASRRQGRTEAFFGQGTRLTVV.

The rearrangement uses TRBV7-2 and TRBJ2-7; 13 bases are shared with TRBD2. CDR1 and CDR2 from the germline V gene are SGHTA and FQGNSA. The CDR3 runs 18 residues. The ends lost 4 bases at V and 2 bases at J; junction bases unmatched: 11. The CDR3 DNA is TGTGCCAGCAGCTCTACCGGGACTAGCGGGACGAACCCCTACGAGCAGTACTTC. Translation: CASSSTGTSGTNPYEQYF.

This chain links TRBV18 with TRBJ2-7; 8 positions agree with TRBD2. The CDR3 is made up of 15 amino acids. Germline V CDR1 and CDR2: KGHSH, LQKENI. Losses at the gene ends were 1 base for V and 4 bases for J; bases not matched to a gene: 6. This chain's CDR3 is CASSPQAGGRYEQYF. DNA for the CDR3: TGTGCCAGCTCACCACAGGCGGGGGGACGGTACGAGCAGTACTTC.

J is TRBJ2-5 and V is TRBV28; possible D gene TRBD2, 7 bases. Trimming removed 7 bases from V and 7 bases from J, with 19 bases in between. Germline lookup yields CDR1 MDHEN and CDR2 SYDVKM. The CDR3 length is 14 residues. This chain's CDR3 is CASTPGGSLGTQYF. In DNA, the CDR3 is TGTGCCAGCACCCCGGGGGGCAGCCTTGGGACCCAGTACTTC.

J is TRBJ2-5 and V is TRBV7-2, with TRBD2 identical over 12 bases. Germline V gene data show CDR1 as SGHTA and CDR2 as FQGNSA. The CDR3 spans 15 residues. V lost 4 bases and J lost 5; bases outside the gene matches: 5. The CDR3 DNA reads TGTGCCAGCAGCTCCGCCGGGACTAGCGGGGAGACCCAGTACTTC. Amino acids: CASSSAGTSGETQYF.

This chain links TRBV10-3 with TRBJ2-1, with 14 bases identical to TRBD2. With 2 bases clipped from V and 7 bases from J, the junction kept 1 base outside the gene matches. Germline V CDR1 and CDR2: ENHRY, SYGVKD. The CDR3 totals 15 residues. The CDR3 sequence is CAISEGTSGRNEQFF. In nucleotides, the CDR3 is TGTGCCATCAGTGAGGGGACTAGCGGGAGAAATGAGCAGTTCTTC.

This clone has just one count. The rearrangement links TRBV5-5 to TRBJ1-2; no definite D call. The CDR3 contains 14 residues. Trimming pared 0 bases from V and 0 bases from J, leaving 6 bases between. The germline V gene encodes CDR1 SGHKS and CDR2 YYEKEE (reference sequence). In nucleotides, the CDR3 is TGTGCCAGCAGCTTGGCCCCTGCTAACTATGGCTACACCTTC. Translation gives CASSLAPANYGYTF. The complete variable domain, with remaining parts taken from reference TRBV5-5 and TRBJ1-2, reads DAGVTQSPTHLIKTRGQQVTLRCSPISGHKSVSWYQQVLGQGPQFIFQYYEKEERGRGNFPDRFSARQFPNYSSELNVNALLLGDSALYLCASSLAPANYGYTFGSGTRLTVV.

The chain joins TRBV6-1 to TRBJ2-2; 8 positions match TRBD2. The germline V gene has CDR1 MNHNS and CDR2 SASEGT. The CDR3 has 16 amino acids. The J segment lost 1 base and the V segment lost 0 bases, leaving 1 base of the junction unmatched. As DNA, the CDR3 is TGTGCCAGCAGTGAAGCCCTAGCGGGGAACACCGGGGAGCTGTTTTTT. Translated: CASSEALAGNTGELFF.

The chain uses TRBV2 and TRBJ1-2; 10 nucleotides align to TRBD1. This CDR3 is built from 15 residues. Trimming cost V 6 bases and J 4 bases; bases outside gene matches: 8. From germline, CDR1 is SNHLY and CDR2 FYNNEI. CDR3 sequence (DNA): TGTGCCAGCAGCATTCGACAGGGGGCGGCCTATGGCTACACCTTC. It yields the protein CASSIRQGAAYGYTF.

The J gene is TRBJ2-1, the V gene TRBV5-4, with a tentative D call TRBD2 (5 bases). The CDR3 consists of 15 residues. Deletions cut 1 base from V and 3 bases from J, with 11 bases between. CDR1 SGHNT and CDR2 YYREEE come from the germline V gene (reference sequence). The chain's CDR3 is CASSLSRALYNEQFF. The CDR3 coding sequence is TGTGCCAGCAGCTTGTCGAGGGCCCTCTACAATGAGCAGTTCTTC.

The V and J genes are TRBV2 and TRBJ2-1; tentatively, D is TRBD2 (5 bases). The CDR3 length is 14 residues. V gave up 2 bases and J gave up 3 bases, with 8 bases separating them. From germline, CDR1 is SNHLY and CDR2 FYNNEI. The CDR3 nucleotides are TGTGCCAGCAGTGAACCGGGATACTACAATGAGCAGTTCTTC. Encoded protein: CASSEPGYYNEQFF. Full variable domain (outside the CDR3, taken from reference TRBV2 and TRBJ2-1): EPEVTQTPSHQVTQMGQEVILRCVPISNHLYFYWYRQILGQKVEFLVSFYNNEISEKSEIFDDQFSVERPDGSNFTLKIRSTKLEDSAMYFCASSEPGYYNEQFFGPGTRLTVL.

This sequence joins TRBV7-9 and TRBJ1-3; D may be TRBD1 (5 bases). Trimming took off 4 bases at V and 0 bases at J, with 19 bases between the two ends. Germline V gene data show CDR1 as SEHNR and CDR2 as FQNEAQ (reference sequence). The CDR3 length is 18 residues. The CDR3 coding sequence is TGTGCCAGCAGCTCCCGGGGGGGGGACGGCCTCTCTGGAAACACCATATATTTT. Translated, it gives CASSSRGGDGLSGNTIYF.

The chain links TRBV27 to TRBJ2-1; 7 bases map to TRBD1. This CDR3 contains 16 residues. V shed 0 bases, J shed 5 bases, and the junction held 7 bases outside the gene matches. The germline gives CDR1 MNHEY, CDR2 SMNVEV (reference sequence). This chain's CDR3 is CASSLSSRGNHNEQFF. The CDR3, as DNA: TGTGCCAGCAGTTTATCTTCCAGGGGGAACCACAATGAGCAGTTCTTC.

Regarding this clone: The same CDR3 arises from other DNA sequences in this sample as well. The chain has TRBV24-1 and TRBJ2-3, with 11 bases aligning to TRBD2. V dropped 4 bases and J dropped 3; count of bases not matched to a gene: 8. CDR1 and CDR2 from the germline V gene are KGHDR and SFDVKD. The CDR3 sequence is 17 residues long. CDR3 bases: TGTGCCACCAGTGACCCCGGACTAGCGGGTTTGACAGATACGCAGTATTTT. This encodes CATSDPGLAGLTDTQYF.

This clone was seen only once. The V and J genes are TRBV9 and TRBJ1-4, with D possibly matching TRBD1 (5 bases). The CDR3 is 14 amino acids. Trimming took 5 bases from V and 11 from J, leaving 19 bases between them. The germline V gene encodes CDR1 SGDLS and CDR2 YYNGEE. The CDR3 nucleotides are TGTGCCAGCAGTGGGCCCCTATCGGGGGGGAAACTGTTTTTT. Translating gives CASSGPLSGGKLFF.

The CDR3 bases are TGTGCCAGCAGCCAAAGCCTAGCGGGAAACTACGAGCAGTACTTC. This gives the protein CASSQSLAGNYEQYF. V usage is TRBV3-1 (or the pseudogene TRBV3-2) and J usage is TRBJ2-7; 9 nucleotides line up with TRBD2. After removal of 2 bases from V and 3 bases from J, the junction contained 5 bases not matched to a gene. CDR1 is LGHDT and CDR2 is YNNKEL in the germline V gene (reference sequence). There are 15 residues in the CDR3.